This entry concerns a single T cell receptor beta chain. These data are taken from a study of shared clonotypes between healthy human individuals. Measured with immunoSEQ multiplex PCR; TCRdb has only the in-frame clones, and not every one. The data contain more than 400,000 clones, approximately 95% of them singletons. The sequenced sample was naive CD4+ T cells sorted from blood. Subset indicated: CD45RA+ positively selected. The sequence derives from a woman in her 30s in good health.

The CDR3 region is CASSLNGQPQHF. DNA for the CDR3: TGTGCCAGCAGTTTGAACGGTCAGCCCCAGCATTTT. The chain links TRBV27 to TRBJ1-5; no firm D call. Trimming took off 3 bases at V and 6 bases at J, with 6 bases between the two ends. Germline V CDR1 and CDR2: MNHEY, SMNVEV (reference sequence). The CDR3 runs 12 residues.